This T cell receptor (beta chain) came from a study of cytomegalovirus exposure and HLA in healthy donors. Turning to the study itself: Unique TCRs from HLA-typed donors, some 85 million of them, were held in an early data release. Study findings and constraints: An analysis done earlier found most TCR beta V segments productive about 87% or about 30% of the time. According to a later analysis, donors in an Asian-associated ancestry cluster reportedly had fewer N-insertions than the approximately 730-donor mean.

Use of 60 Vbeta and 13 Jbeta primers characterized the PCR. Generated by immunoSEQ multiplex PCR, the TCRdb table keeps only in-frame clones and is missing some. This repertoire shows around 120,000 clones, just under 80% found once; its top ten account for around 2%. On this clone itself: The antigen is not known.

The germline CDR1 and CDR2 sequences are SGHVS and FQNEAQ. This CDR3 comprises 16 residues. Trimming took 0 bases from V and 2 from J; bases not matched to a gene: 6. The source of this sequence is a woman in her thirties or forties in good health and CMV-seronegative. The chain employs TRBV7-8 and TRBJ1-2; 7 bases match TRBD1. What was sequenced was PBMCs. The CDR3 reads CASSLALETGNYGYTF. CDR3 nucleotide sequence: TGTGCCAGCAGCTTAGCGCTGGAGACAGGGAACTATGGCTACACCTTC.